These T cell receptor beta chains were read from a single sample in a study of blood T cell repertoires in COVID-19. Repertoires were generated with immunoSEQ multiplex PCR, while TCRdb's copy carries only in-frame clones and drops some. Here the sample spans some 220,000 clones, roughly 80% being singletons. The sequenced material came from peripheral blood. The receptors shown here come from a woman aged 60 to 75 who had recovered from COVID-19. Both conserved end residues are part of each CDR3. The order of the fields is clone size, D gene, J gene, V gene, CDR3 DNA, CDR3 protein. D genes are given only for firm matches. Expanded clones are given a class, and other clones once, few, many or no size at all.

>NA|NA|TRBJ1-6|TRBV27
TGTGCCAGCAGAGCCGGGACGGGAGATTCACCCCTCCACTTT
CASRAGTGDSPLHF
>NA|NA|TRBJ1-1|TRBV6-4
TGTGCCAGCAGTGTGTCGGGGGGCTCCACTGAAGCTTTCTTT
CASSVSGGSTEAFF
>NA|NA|TRBJ1-5|TRBV27
TGTGCCAGCAGTACCCTGGACAGATTCAATCAGCCCCAGCATTTT
CASSTLDRFNQPQHF
>NA|NA|TRBJ1-2|TRBV30
TGTGCCTGGAGTGCCGGTTATGGCTACACCTTC
CAWSAGYGYTF
>NA|NA|TRBJ2-7|TRBV5-5
TGTGCCAGCAGCCCTCTTCAGGGTGACGGCTACGAGCAGTACTTC
CASSPLQGDGYEQYF
>NA|NA|TRBJ1-3|TRBV7-8
TGTGCCAGCAGCTTAGTTGGCAGAAGTGGAAACACCATATATTTT
CASSLVGRSGNTIYF
>NA|TRBD1|TRBJ1-5|TRBV5-1
TGCGCCAGCAGCCCAGGACAGGGGGCATACAATCAGCCCCAGCATTTT
CASSPGQGAYNQPQHF
>NA|NA|TRBJ1-2|TRBV18
TGTGCCAGCTCACCAACAACAGAGCCCCGCTATGGCTACACCTTC
CASSPTTEPRYGYTF
>NA|TRBD2|TRBJ2-3|TRBV30
TGTGCCTGGGCGGGAGGGGATACGCAGTATTTT
CAWAGGDTQYF
>once|NA|TRBJ1-1|TRBV3-1/TRBV3-2
TGTGCCAGCAGCCTAGGACAGCAGAACACTGAAGCTTTCTTT
CASSLGQQNTEAFF